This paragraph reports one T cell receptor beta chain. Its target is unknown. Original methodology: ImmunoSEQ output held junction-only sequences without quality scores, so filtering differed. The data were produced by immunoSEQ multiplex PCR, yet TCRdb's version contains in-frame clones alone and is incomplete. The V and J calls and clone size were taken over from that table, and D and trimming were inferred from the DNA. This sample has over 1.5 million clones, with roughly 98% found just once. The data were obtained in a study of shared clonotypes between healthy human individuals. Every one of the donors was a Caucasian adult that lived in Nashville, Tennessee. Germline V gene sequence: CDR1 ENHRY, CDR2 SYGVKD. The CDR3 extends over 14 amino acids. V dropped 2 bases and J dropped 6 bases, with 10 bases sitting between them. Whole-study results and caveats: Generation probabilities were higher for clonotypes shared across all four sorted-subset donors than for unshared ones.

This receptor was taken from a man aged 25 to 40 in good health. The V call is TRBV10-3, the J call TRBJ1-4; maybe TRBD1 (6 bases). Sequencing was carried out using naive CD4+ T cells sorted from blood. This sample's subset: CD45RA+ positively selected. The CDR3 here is CAISEQGIHEKLFF. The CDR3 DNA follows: TGTGCCATCAGTGAGCAGGGGATTCATGAAAAACTGTTTTTT.